The 27 T cell receptor beta chains in this list originate from one sample, sequenced in a study of T cell repertoires in cytomegalovirus infection (dated by TCRdb to between 2018 and 2020). TCRdb records Illumina HiSeq 1500 as the sequencer. In-frame beta chains were kept once TCRdb had trimmed the public reads at Q25 with fastp and called clones with MiXCR. Entries are consolidated by CDR3 protein sequence, retaining the most common genes and DNA. This sample comprises around 240,000 distinct CDR3 sequences, about 20% of them detected only once. 18% of the sample is held by the ten biggest clonotypes. The sample was CD8+ T cells from PBMCs. Every receptor here comes from a human donor in good health (CMV status not recorded). Some clones in this sample may be carry-over from other donors' samples.

The J gene is TRBJ2-7, the V gene TRBV6-5; D is possibly TRBD1 (6 bases). CDR3 length equals 15 residues. Germline lookup yields CDR1 MNHEY and CDR2 SVGAGI. V was pared by 4 bases and J by 3 bases, with 16 bases between. CDR3 sequence: CASSLQGLGFYEQYF. DNA for the CDR3: TGTGCCAGCAGTTTACAGGGTTTGGGGTTCTACGAGCAGTACTTC.

At least ten counts were recorded for this clonotype. The chain couples TRBV7-8 to TRBJ1-5; no firm D call. Looked up from germline, CDR1 is SGHVS and CDR2 is FQNEAQ. Trimming left V 5 bases short and J 5 bases short, with 13 bases between. There are 14 residues in the CDR3. CDR3 nucleotide sequence: TGTGCCAGCAGCCTTTCAGCACCGGATCAGCCCCAGCATTTT. Amino acid sequence: CASSLSAPDQPQHF.

This clonotype was detected a few times. The V call is TRBV7-2, the J call TRBJ2-7; D gene uncertain. With 1 base removed from V and 2 bases from J, the gap between germline ends came to 6 bases. Germline V gene lookup returns CDR1 SGHTA and CDR2 FQGNSA. The CDR3 is 13 amino acids. CDR3 sequence: CASSLVLAYEQYF. DNA of the CDR3: TGTGCCAGCAGCTTAGTTTTGGCCTACGAGCAGTACTTC.

This clonotype was detected ten times or more. The chain carries TRBV7-2 and TRBJ1-2; TRBD1 agrees at 8 bases. V shed 1 base and J 6 bases; nucleotides not matched to a gene: 13. Germline CDR1 is SGHTA and CDR2 is FQGNSA. The CDR3 covers 17 residues. The CDR3 region is CASSLVGTGRGPHGYTF. The CDR3, as DNA: TGTGCCAGCAGCTTAGTGGGGACAGGCCGCGGGCCCCATGGCTACACCTTC.

The chain has TRBV7-6 and TRBJ2-7; a possible D gene is TRBD1 (6 bases). The CDR3 totals 14 residues. Trimming removed 5 bases from V and 2 bases from J, with 13 bases in between. Per the germline V gene, CDR1 is SGHVS and CDR2 is FNYEAQ. The chain's CDR3 is CASSPSGTPYEQYV. The DNA for the CDR3 is TGTGCCAGCAGCCCGTCCGGGACACCCTACGAGCAGTACGTC.

This chain's CDR3 is CASSSGTGFGNTIYF. The CDR3 nucleotides read TGTGCCAGCAGCTCCGGGACAGGGTTTGGAAACACCATATATTTT. The chain joins TRBV28 to TRBJ1-3; 9 nucleotides match TRBD1. This CDR3 comprises 15 residues. The germline gives CDR1 MDHEN, CDR2 SYDVKM. V was pared by 6 bases and J by 3 bases, with 6 bases of the junction left unmatched.

V is TRBV6-6 and J is TRBJ2-1, with 14 bases matching TRBD2. V shed 2 bases and J 9 bases; nucleotides not matched to a gene: 3. Germline lookup yields CDR1 MNHNY and CDR2 SVGAGI (reference sequence). The length of the CDR3 is 15 residues. The CDR3 protein is CASSYKTSGGGEQFF. The CDR3 region has the DNA TGTGCCAGCAGTTACAAGACTAGCGGGGGGGGTGAGCAGTTCTTC.

Remarks on this clonotype: A read error may be the cause here, since a much bigger clone is one base away. V is TRBV19 and J is TRBJ1-1, with 8 bases aligning to TRBD1. This CDR3 is 15 amino acids long. V lost 8 bases, J lost 0 bases, and 8 bases stayed unmatched. Germline loops: CDR1 LNHDA, CDR2 SQIVND (reference sequence). In DNA, the CDR3 is TGTGCCAGTGGTTGGGGGACAGGCCTGAACACTGAAGCTTTCTTT. Protein product: CASGWGTGLNTEAFF.

This clonotype was seen at least ten times. The gene calls are TRBV7-2 and TRBJ1-1; TRBD1 aligns across 7 bases. The CDR3 runs to 12 residues. Losses at the gene ends were 1 base for V and 11 bases for J; bases not matched to a gene: 4. The germline V gene encodes CDR1 SGHTA and CDR2 FQGNSA. The CDR3: CASSLGWDSAFF. The CDR3 DNA is TGTGCCAGCAGCTTAGGTTGGGACAGTGCTTTCTTT.

This clonotype came up many times. The V and J genes are TRBV7-2 and TRBJ2-2; no clear D gene. V was cut by 5 bases and J by 8 bases, with 12 bases left in between. The CDR3 loop spans 13 amino acids. Germline V gene data show CDR1 as SGHTA and CDR2 as FQGNSA. The CDR3 here is CASSPSWMGELFF. The DNA for the CDR3 is TGTGCCAGCAGCCCCTCATGGATGGGGGAGCTGTTTTTT.

V gene TRBV28 combines with J gene TRBJ2-1; D not resolved. CDR3 size: 13 residues. CDR1 and CDR2 (germline): MDHEN, SYDVKM. V dropped 4 bases and J dropped 5 bases, with 9 bases sitting between them. The CDR3 bases are TGTGCCAGCAGTTACATGCTTAACAATGAGCAGTTCTTC. This sequence encodes CASSYMLNNEQFF.

V usage is TRBV2 and J usage is TRBJ2-2, with D possibly matching TRBD1 (6 bases). Trimming removed 4 bases at V and 4 bases at J, with 13 bases between. The CDR3 has 15 residues. Germline CDR1 and CDR2: SNHLY and FYNNEI. CDR3 residues: CASSARGQITGELFF. The CDR3 DNA reads as TGTGCCAGCAGTGCTCGTGGACAGATCACCGGGGAGCTGTTTTTT.

The V and J genes are TRBV20-1 and TRBJ2-1; TRBD1 is a possible D gene (6 bases). V was shortened by 6 bases and J by 4 bases, with 10 bases between the two germline ends. This CDR3 has 12 residues. The germline V gene has CDR1 DFQATT and CDR2 SNEGSKA (reference sequence). The CDR3 DNA reads TGCAGTGCCATCGGACAGTACAATGAGCAGTTCTTC. Protein: CSAIGQYNEQFF.

This clonotype appeared many times. The V and J genes are TRBV28 and TRBJ1-2; D is undetermined. The length of the CDR3 is 10 residues. Looked up from germline, CDR1 is MDHEN and CDR2 is SYDVKM. The V and J ends lost 5 bases and 2 bases respectively, with 0 bases between them. The CDR3 is CASSNYGYTF. CDR3 DNA sequence: TGTGCCAGCAGTAACTATGGCTACACCTTC.

This clonotype was seen at least ten times. V usage is TRBV28 and J usage is TRBJ2-5, with TRBD2 matching over 13 bases. The trim removed 8 bases at V and 3 bases at J, leaving 0 bases unmatched. Germline V lookup: CDR1 MDHEN, CDR2 SYDVKM. The CDR3 consists of 13 residues. CDR3 nucleotides: TGTGCCAGCGGACTAGCGGGGGAAGAGACCCAGTACTTC. This encodes CASGLAGEETQYF.

This clonotype was counted many times. The chain has TRBV7-9 and TRBJ2-7; tentatively, D is TRBD1 or TRBD2 (7 bases each). The germline V and J ends were trimmed by 5 bases and 3 bases, with 14 bases remaining between them. Per the germline V gene, CDR1 is SEHNR and CDR2 is FQNEAQ (reference sequence). The CDR3 is made up of 14 amino acids. CDR3 in amino acids: CASSRQGGLYEQYF. The CDR3 nucleotides are TGTGCCAGCAGCAGACAGGGAGGGCTCTACGAGCAGTACTTC.

A note on this clonotype: This clone may be a read error of a much larger clone one base away. The rearrangement uses TRBV20-1 and TRBJ2-3, with TRBD2 matching over 8 bases. Germline CDR1 is DFQATT and CDR2 is SNEGSKA (reference sequence). Trimming took 5 bases from V and 3 from J; bases not matched to a gene: 7. CDR3 length: 14 amino acids. CDR3 in amino acids: CSAGAGVGTDTQYF. Here the CDR3 DNA reads TGCAGTGCTGGAGCGGGGGTGGGGACAGATACGCAGTATTTT.

This clonotype was picked up a small number of times. The V and J genes are TRBV11-1 and TRBJ1-2; D unresolved. The V end lost 5 bases, the J end lost 2 bases, and 18 bases lay between the germline ends. Per germline, CDR1 SGHAT and CDR2 FQDESV (reference sequence). CDR3 size: 16 residues. CDR3: CASSALVRGANYGYTF. CDR3 bases: TGTGCCAGCAGCGCCCTAGTTCGTGGTGCGAACTATGGCTACACCTTC. The full variable domain, completed using reference TRBV11-1 and TRBJ1-2, is EAEVAQSPRYKITEKSQAVAFWCDPISGHATLYWYRQILGQGPELLVQFQDESVVDDSQLPKDRFSAERLKGVDSTLKIQPAELGDSAMYLCASSALVRGANYGYTFGSGTRLTVV.

This clonotype has a handful of counts. The V gene is TRBV6-2 or TRBV6-3, the J gene TRBJ2-7, with 8 bases identical to TRBD1. The ends lost 7 bases at V and 0 bases at J; junction bases unmatched: 8. Germline V gene sequence: CDR1 MNHEY, CDR2 SVGEGT. The CDR3 length is 15 residues. The CDR3 protein is CASTPGQVYSYEQYF. Here the CDR3 DNA reads TGTGCCAGCACCCCGGGACAGGTGTACTCCTACGAGCAGTACTTC.

This clonotype has a count of ten or more. The chain is built from TRBV13 and TRBJ1-5, with D unresolved. The CDR3 has 14 residues. Trimming shortened V by 3 bases and J by 1 base, and 7 bases separated the two germline ends. Germline CDR1 PRHDT, CDR2 FYEKMQ (reference sequence). The CDR3, as DNA: TGTGCCAGCAGCTTGACAAACAGCAATCAGCCCCAGCATTTT. This gives the protein CASSLTNSNQPQHF.

Here the CDR3 DNA reads TGTGCCAGCAGTGCAGGGGGGCTCTACAATGAGCAGTTCTTC. This translates into CASSAGGLYNEQFF. The chain is built from TRBV12-3 or TRBV12-4 and TRBJ2-1; the D gene is possibly TRBD1 (7 bases). V was shortened by 5 bases and J by 3 bases, with 11 bases between the two germline ends. The CDR3 covers 14 residues.

This clonotype occurred a few times. The gene calls are TRBV30 and TRBJ1-5; D is undetermined. The CDR3 totals 13 residues. Germline V gene data show CDR1 as GTSNPN and CDR2 as SVGIG (reference sequence). Trimming removed 7 bases at V and 6 bases at J, with 16 bases between. CDR3: CASSDISGQPQHF. In DNA, the CDR3 is TGTGCCTCTTCCGACATAAGCGGTCAGCCCCAGCATTTT. Full variable domain (rest looked up from reference TRBV30 and TRBJ1-5): SQTIHQWPATLVQPVGSPLSLECTVEGTSNPNLYWYRQAAGRGLQLLFYSVGIGQISSEVPQNLSASRPQDRQFILSSKKLLLSDSGFYLCASSDISGQPQHFGDGTRLSIL.

Only a few counts were recorded for this clonotype. DNA of the CDR3: TGTGCCAGCAGCTTCCACGGGGGACCCGAAGGCGAGCAGTACTTC. Translated, it gives CASSFHGGPEGEQYF. The J gene is TRBJ2-7, the V gene TRBV2; D perhaps matches TRBD2 (6 bases). Germline V gene sequence: CDR1 SNHLY, CDR2 FYNNEI. Trimming removed 6 bases at V and 6 bases at J, with 21 bases between. This CDR3 contains 15 residues.

This clonotype was counted between two and nine times. V gene TRBV29-1 combines with J gene TRBJ2-5; 8 nucleotides agree with TRBD2. This CDR3 has 17 residues. Per the germline V gene, CDR1 is SQVTM and CDR2 is ANQGSEA. J lost 4 bases, V lost 0 bases, and 13 bases had no gene match. This CDR3 is CSVEDGRASGSVETQYF. The CDR3 region has the DNA TGCAGCGTTGAAGATGGGAGGGCTAGCGGGTCGGTAGAGACCCAGTACTTC.

This clonotype was counted ten times or more. J is TRBJ1-1 and V is TRBV7-6; 7 bases are a match to TRBD1. The germline V gene encodes CDR1 SGHVS and CDR2 FNYEAQ. The CDR3 runs 13 residues. Germline trimming cut 7 bases from V and 7 bases from J; bases unmatched to any gene: 9. The CDR3 region has the DNA TGTGCCAGCAAACAGGGGACAGACCTTGAAGCTTTCTTT. Amino acids: CASKQGTDLEAFF.

This clonotype was counted many times. The V call is TRBV7-9, the J call TRBJ1-2; D is possibly TRBD1 (5 bases). CDR3 length: 14 residues. V lost 5 bases, J lost 6 bases, and 16 bases lay in between. Germline V gene sequence: CDR1 SEHNR, CDR2 FQNEAQ (reference sequence). The CDR3 bases are TGTGCCAGCAGCCAACAGGAGCACCCTAATGGCTACACCTTC. It encodes CASSQQEHPNGYTF.

This clonotype was observed a handful of times. The CDR3 sequence is CASSYWGTGYSNQPQHF. The CDR3 nucleotides read TGTGCCAGCAGTTACTGGGGGACAGGTTATAGCAATCAGCCCCAGCATTTT. The rearrangement links TRBV6-2 or TRBV6-3 to TRBJ1-5; TRBD1 agrees at 8 bases. V gave up 1 base and J gave up 0 bases; unmatched junction bases: 5. Looked up from germline, CDR1 is MNHEY and CDR2 is SVGEGT. This CDR3 is 17 amino acids long.